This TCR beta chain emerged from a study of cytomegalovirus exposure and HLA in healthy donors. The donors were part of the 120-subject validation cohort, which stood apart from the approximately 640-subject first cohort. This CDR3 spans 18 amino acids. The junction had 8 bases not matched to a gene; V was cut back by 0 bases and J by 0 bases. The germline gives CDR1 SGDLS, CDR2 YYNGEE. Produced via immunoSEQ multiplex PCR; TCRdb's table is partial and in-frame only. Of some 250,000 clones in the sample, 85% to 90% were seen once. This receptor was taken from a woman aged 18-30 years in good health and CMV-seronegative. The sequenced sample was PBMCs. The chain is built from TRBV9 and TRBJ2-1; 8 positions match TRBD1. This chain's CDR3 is CASSVVGTGGSSYNEQFF. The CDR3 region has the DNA TGTGCCAGCAGCGTAGTCGGTACAGGGGGTAGCTCCTACAATGAGCAGTTCTTC.